These 10 T cell receptor beta chains were sequenced from one sample in a study of OX40 agonist ivuxolimab in advanced cancers. Generated by immunoSEQ multiplex PCR, the TCRdb table keeps only in-frame clones and is missing some. In the table there are over 45,000 clones, around 86% of which are singletons. The sample was CD4+ or CD8+ T cells sorted from blood, taken in a trial of the OX40 agonist ivuxolimab. These receptor sequences come from an adult with an advanced solid tumor such as melanoma, head and neck, liver or kidney cancer.

This chain links TRBV2 with TRBJ1-5; no clear D. Trimming left V 4 bases short and J 0 bases short, with 10 bases between. CDR1 SNHLY and CDR2 FYNNEI come from the germline V gene. There are 15 residues in the CDR3. The CDR3 nucleotides read TGTGCCAGCAGTGGCGGATCTAATAGCAATCAGCCCCAGCATTTT. Residues: CASSGGSNSNQPQHF.

The J gene is TRBJ2-1, the V gene TRBV29-1, with a weak D call TRBD2 (6 bases). Germline V lookup: CDR1 SQVTM, CDR2 ANQGSEA. Trimming took 7 bases from V and 6 from J, leaving 22 bases between them. The CDR3 has 15 amino acids. The chain's CDR3 is CSAVGGSDLINEQFF. The CDR3 nucleotides read TGCAGCGCCGTGGGGGGTAGCGACCTAATCAATGAGCAGTTCTTC.

The CDR3 is CTSSPDQTSGGVNEQFF. The CDR3, as DNA: TGCACCAGCAGCCCGGACCAGACTAGCGGGGGGGTAAATGAGCAGTTCTTC. The chain carries TRBV1 and TRBJ2-1; the table's D call, TRBD2, has no DNA check behind it. TRBV1 is noted as a pseudogene. The CDR3 loop spans 17 amino acids.

The V call is TRBV18, the J call TRBJ2-3, with a possible D match to TRBD2 (6 bases). Germline-derived CDR1 and CDR2 are KGHSH and LQKENI. The CDR3 contains 14 residues. The V end was cut by 3 bases, the J end by 3 bases, with 10 bases between. Written as DNA, the CDR3 is TGTGCCAGCTCACCGGGACTGGAAACAGATACGCAGTATTTT. This translates into CASSPGLETDTQYF.

The chain is built from TRBV2 and TRBJ2-1; D gene uncertain. The V and J ends lost 3 bases and 6 bases respectively, with 18 bases between them. This CDR3 has 16 residues. Per germline, CDR1 SNHLY and CDR2 FYNNEI. The CDR3 is CASSDPGFWQTNEQFF. DNA of the CDR3: TGTGCCAGCAGTGACCCCGGATTTTGGCAGACCAATGAGCAGTTCTTC. Variable domain in full (rest from reference TRBV2 and TRBJ2-1): EPEVTQTPSHQVTQMGQEVILRCVPISNHLYFYWYRQILGQKVEFLVSFYNNEISEKSEIFDDQFSVERPDGSNFTLKIRSTKLEDSAMYFCASSDPGFWQTNEQFFGPGTRLTVL.

This chain links TRBV11-2 with TRBJ2-1, with D hard to call. The CDR3 totals 15 residues. Trimming took off 4 bases at V and 3 bases at J, with 13 bases between the two ends. The germline CDR1 and CDR2 sequences are SGHAT and FQNNGV. This chain's CDR3 is CASSSPEHIYNEQFF. CDR3 nucleotides: TGTGCCAGCAGCTCCCCGGAACACATCTACAATGAGCAGTTCTTC.

The chain recombines TRBV19 with TRBJ1-2, with D possibly matching TRBD1 (5 bases). The CDR3 extends over 16 amino acids. Per germline, CDR1 LNHDA and CDR2 SQIVND (reference sequence). V dropped 5 bases and J dropped 0 bases, with 16 bases sitting between them. DNA for the CDR3: TGTGCCAGTAGTCTCCTGACAGTGGGTACTAACTATGGCTACACCTTC. This sequence encodes CASSLLTVGTNYGYTF.

V gene TRBV28 combines with J gene TRBJ2-7; possible D gene TRBD2, 6 bases. The CDR3 totals 16 residues. Germline CDR1 is MDHEN and CDR2 is SYDVKM. Trimming took off 5 bases at V and 1 base at J, with 18 bases between the two ends. The CDR3 sequence is CASSRGVGANSYEQYF. The CDR3 coding sequence is TGTGCCAGCAGTCGCGGGGTTGGGGCTAATTCCTACGAGCAGTACTTC.

CDR3: CASSQTGTADTQYF. DNA for the CDR3: TGCGCCAGCAGTCAAACAGGGACGGCAGATACGCAGTATTTT. This rearrangement joins TRBV5-1 to TRBJ2-3; tentative D call: TRBD1 (6 bases). The CDR3 spans 14 residues. Germline loops: CDR1 SGHRS, CDR2 YFSETQ. V was clipped by 5 bases and J by 4 bases, with 14 bases between them.

This chain links TRBV6-1 with TRBJ1-1; TRBD1 matches at 9 bases. CDR3 length equals 13 residues. In germline, CDR1 is MNHNS, CDR2 SASEGT. V shed 6 bases and J 6 bases; nucleotides not matched to a gene: 5. CDR3 sequence reads: CASSEQGAAEAFF. DNA for the CDR3: TGTGCCAGCAGCGAACAGGGGGCCGCTGAAGCTTTCTTT.